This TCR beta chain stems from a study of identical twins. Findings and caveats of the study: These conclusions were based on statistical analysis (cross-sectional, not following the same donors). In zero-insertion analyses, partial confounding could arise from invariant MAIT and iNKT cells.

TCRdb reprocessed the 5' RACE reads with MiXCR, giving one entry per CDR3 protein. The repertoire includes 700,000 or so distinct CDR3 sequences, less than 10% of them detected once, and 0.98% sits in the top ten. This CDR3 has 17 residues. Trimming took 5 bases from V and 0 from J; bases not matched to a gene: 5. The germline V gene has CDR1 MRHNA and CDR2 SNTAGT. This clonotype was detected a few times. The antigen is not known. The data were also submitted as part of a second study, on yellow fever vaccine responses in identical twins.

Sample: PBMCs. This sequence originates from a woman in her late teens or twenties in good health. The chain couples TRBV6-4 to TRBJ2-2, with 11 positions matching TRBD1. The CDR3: CASSPGTGGANTGELFF. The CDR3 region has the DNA TGTGCCAGCAGTCCCGGGACAGGGGGAGCGAACACCGGGGAGCTGTTTTTT.